Included here is one T cell receptor (beta chain) sequence, with context. Its antigen remains undetermined. The sample holds no much larger clone one base away, and base qualities are not on file. The sample comes from a study of blood T cell repertoires in COVID-19 (dated by TCRdb to between 2020 and 2021). In the study overall: The collaborator samples originated in the United States, Italy and Spain and spanned the acute and convalescent phases of COVID-19. Subjects who had been exposed to COVID-19, were actively infected with it, or had recovered from it provided the deeply sampled blood TCRbeta repertoires that made up the dataset. The sample metadata nearly always contained a de-identified subject ID, COVID-19 status, age in years and sex. The repertoires were made available in a free public database intended to serve as a resource for research on the immune response to SARS-CoV-2. Where available, HLA class I and class II types were taken from metadata supplied by the sample provider and were not determined by assay-based typing. Samples were obtained from the ongoing ImmuneRACE study (first 160 participants) and from some 1,200 subjects provided by 6 global collaborators. The prospective study material was composed of cDNA or gDNA derived from T cells, B-cell-depleted T cells, or PBMCs.

TCRbeta CDR3 regions were amplified from genomic DNA by means of the immunoSEQ Assay, a bias-controlled multiplex PCR. The authors' pipeline ran thus. Nucleated cell counts per sample were estimated from amplification of reference gene primers within the assay. To quantify the absolute abundance of each unique TCRbeta CDR3 rearrangement, sequence reads were collapsed and filtered. Productive Simpson clonality was computed per sample as the square root of Simpson's diversity index over productive rearrangements. TCRdb stores this immuneACCESS table with in-frame sequences only. Part of the clones is absent; in the studies checked, under half of the shortfall reflects unresolved V genes, and no reason is known for the rest. D and trimming come from the DNA, and the V and J calls and clone size come from that table. The table for this sample lists about 140,000 clones; around 73% of them were counted only once. In total, the top ten clones hold roughly 9.8% of the sample.

A second Seattle source provided samples from volunteer blood donors who had recovered from COVID-19. Whole blood was collected in K2EDTA tubes by collaborating institutions according to the institutions' own protocols. For TCRbeta analysis, collaborator samples were shipped as frozen whole blood, as isolated PBMCs, or as DNA extracted from either sample type. What the authors observed across the whole study: How much clinical and demographic metadata was included differed by source and by participant, and the metadata was provided uncurated.

The clonotype was recovered from a man aged 55 to 70 who had recovered from COVID-19. The sample taken for sequencing was peripheral blood.

This receptor carries the CDR3 CASSLGGTGGNTEAFF. The DNA sequence is TGTGCCAGCAGCTTAGGAGGGACAGGGGGTAACACTGAAGCTTTCTTT. This sequence uses TRBV7-8 and TRBJ1-1; TRBD1 fits 11 bases in the junction. Its CDR3 holds 16 amino acids, cysteine through phenylalanine. The read is trimmed to its CDR3 DNA, 48 bases read in frame from base 1. CDR1 and CDR2, per the germline V gene, are SGHVS and FQNEAQ. For this chain, trimming is 1 base at the V end and 2 bases at the J end, and the number of junction bases without a gene match is 3.